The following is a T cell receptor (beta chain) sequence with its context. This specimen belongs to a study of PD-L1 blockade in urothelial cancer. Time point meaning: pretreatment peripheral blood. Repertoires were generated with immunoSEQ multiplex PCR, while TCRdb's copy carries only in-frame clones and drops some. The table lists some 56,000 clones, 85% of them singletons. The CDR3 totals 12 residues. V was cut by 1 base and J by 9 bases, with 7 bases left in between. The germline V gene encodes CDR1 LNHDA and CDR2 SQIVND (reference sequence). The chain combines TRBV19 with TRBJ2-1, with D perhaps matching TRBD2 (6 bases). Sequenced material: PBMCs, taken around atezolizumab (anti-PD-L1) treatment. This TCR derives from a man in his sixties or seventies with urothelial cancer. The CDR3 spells CASSIGGGEQFF. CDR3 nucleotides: TGTGCCAGTAGTATAGGGGGAGGTGAGCAGTTCTTC. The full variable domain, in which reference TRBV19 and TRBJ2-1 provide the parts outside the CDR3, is DGGITQSPKYLFRKEGQNVTLSCEQNLNHDAMYWYRQDPGQGLRLIYYSQIVNDFQKGDIAEGYSVSREKKESFPLTVTSAQKNPTAFYLCASSIGGGEQFFGPGTRLTVL.